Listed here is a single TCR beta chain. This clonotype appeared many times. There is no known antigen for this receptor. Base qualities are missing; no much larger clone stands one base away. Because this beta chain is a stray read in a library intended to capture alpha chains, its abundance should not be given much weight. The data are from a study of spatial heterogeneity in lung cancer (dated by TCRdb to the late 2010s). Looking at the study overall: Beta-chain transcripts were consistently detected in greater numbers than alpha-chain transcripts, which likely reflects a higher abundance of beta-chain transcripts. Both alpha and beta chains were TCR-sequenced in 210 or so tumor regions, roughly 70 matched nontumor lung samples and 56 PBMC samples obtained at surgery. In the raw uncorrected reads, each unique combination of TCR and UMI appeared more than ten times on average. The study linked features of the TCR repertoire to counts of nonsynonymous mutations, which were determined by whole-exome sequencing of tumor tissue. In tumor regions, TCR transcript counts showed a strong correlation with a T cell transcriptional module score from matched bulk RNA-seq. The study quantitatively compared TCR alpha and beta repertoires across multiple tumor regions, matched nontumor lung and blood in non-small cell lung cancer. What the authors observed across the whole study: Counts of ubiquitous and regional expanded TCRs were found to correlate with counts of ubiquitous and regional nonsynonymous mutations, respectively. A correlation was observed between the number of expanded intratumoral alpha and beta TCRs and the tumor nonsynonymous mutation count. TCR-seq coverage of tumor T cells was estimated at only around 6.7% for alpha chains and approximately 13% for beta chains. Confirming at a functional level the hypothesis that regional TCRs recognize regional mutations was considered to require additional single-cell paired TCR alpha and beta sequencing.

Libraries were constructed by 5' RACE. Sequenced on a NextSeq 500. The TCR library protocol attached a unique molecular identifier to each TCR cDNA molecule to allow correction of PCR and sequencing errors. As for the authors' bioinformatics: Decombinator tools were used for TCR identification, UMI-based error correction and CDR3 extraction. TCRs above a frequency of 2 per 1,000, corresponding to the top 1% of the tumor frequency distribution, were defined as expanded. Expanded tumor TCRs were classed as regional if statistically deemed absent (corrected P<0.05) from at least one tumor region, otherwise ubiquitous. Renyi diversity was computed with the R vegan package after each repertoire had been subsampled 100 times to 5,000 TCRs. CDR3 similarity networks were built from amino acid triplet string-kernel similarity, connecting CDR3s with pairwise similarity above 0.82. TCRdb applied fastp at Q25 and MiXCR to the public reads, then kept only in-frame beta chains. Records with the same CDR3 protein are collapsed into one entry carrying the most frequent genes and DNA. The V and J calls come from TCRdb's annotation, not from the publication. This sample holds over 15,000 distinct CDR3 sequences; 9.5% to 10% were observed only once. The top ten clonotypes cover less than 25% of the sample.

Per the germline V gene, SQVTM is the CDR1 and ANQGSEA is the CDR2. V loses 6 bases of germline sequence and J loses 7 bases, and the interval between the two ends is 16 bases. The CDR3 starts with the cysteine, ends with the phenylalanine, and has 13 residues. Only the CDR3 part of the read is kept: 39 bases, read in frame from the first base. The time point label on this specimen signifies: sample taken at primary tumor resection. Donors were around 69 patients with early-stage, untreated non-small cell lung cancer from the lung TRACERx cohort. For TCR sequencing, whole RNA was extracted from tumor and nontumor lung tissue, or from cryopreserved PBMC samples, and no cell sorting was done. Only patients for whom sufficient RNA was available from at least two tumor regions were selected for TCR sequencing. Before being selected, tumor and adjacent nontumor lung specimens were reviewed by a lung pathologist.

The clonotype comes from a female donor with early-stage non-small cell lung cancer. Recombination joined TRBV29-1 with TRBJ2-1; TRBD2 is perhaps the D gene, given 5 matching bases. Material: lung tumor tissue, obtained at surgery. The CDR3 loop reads CSVLPGTRNEQFF. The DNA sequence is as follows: TGCAGCGTCCTTCCGGGAACGAGGAATGAGCAGTTCTTC.